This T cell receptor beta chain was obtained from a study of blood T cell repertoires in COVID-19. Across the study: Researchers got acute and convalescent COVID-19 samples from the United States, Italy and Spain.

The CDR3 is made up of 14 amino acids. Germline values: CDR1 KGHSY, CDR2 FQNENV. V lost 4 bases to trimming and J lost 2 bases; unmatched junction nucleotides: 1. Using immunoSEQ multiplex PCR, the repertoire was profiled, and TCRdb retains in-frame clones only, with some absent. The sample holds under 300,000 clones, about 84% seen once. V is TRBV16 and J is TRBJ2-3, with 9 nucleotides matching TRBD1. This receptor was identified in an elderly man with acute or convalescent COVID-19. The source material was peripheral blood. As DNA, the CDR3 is TGTGCCAGCAGCCGACAGGGGGTCACAGATACGCAGTATTTT. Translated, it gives CASSRQGVTDTQYF.